The rows below give T cell receptor beta chains drawn from one sample of a study of T cell clonotyping in hematopoietic cell transplantation. Produced via immunoSEQ multiplex PCR; TCRdb's table is partial and in-frame only. The repertoire holds 16,000 or so clones, 92% seen once, with 5% to 6% in the top ten. Sequencing was carried out using peripheral blood mononuclear cells. The receptors originated from a man aged 40-50 years in good health. Some clones in this sample may be carry-over from other donors' samples. The CDR3 runs from the conserved cysteine through the conserved F or W. D genes are given only for firm matches. The size of a clone is reported for some rows only, either as once, few or many, or as a class for expanded clones.

clone_size | j_call | v_call | d_call | cdr3_aa | cdr3_nt
once | TRBJ1-4 | TRBV25-1 | . | CASSEWVGATNEKLFF | TGTGCCAGCAGTGAATGGGTCGGTGCAACTAATGAAAAACTGTTTTTT
. | TRBJ2-3 | TRBV28 | TRBD1 | CASSWRQGTDTQYF | TGTGCCAGCAGTTGGAGACAGGGTACAGATACGCAGTATTTT
. | TRBJ2-1 | TRBV7-2 | . | CASSPTHASDEQFF | TGTGCCAGCAGCCCAACACATGCTTCGGATGAGCAGTTCTTC
. | TRBJ1-2 | TRBV29-1 | . | CSVEGADYGYTF | TGCAGCGTTGAAGGGGCAGATTATGGCTACACCTTC
. | TRBJ2-1 | TRBV5-1 | . | CASSWGGSHNEQFF | TGCGCCAGCAGCTGGGGAGGCTCGCACAATGAGCAGTTCTTC
. | TRBJ1-4 | TRBV7-2 | . | CASSYQHRATNEKLFF | TGTGCCAGCAGCTACCAACACAGGGCAACTAATGAAAAACTGTTTTTT
. | TRBJ1-6 | TRBV7-2 | . | CATKKGDHNSPLHF | TGTGCCACTAAAAAGGGGGATCATAATTCACCCCTCCACTTT
. | TRBJ2-1 | TRBV7-3 | TRBD1 | CASSDRGGEQFF | TGTGCCAGCAGCGACAGGGGGGGTGAGCAGTTCTTC
. | TRBJ2-7 | TRBV6-5 | . | CASSSGLSSYEQYF | TGTGCCAGCAGTTCGGGCCTGAGCTCCTACGAGCAGTACTTC
. | TRBJ2-1 | TRBV11-1 | TRBD2 | CASSLSSGSANEQFF | TGTGCCAGCAGCTTATCTAGCGGGAGCGCTAATGAGCAGTTCTTC
. | TRBJ2-7 | TRBV10-3 | TRBD1 | CAISGLGQGSSYEQYF | TGTGCCATCAGTGGCCTAGGACAGGGGAGCTCCTACGAGCAGTACTTC
. | TRBJ1-2 | TRBV5-6 | . | CASSLVSQGLGGYTF | TGTGCCAGCAGCTTGGTTAGTCAGGGTTTAGGAGGCTACACCTTC
. | TRBJ2-5 | TRBV27 | . | CASSLGNSPWTQYF | TGTGCCAGCAGTTTAGGCAACAGTCCATGGACCCAGTACTTC
. | TRBJ2-7 | TRBV18 | . | CASSSGSYEQYF | TGTGCCAGCTCATCGGGCAGCTACGAGCAGTACTTC
. | TRBJ2-3 | TRBV7-9 | . | CASSLAAAANTDTQYF | TGTGCCAGCAGCTTAGCTGCGGCGGCTAACACAGATACGCAGTATTTT
. | TRBJ2-1 | TRBV5-1 | . | CASSLEVTYNEQFF | TGCGCCAGCAGCTTGGAGGTAACCTACAATGAGCAGTTCTTC
. | TRBJ1-1 | TRBV29-1 | . | CSVEDNGSRARF | TGCAGCGTTGAAGATAATGGGTCTCGGGCCCGCTTT
. | TRBJ1-1 | TRBV6-1 | TRBD1 | CASSALTGGIAEAFF | TGTGCCAGCAGTGCGCTGACAGGGGGAATCGCTGAAGCTTTCTTT
. | TRBJ1-5 | TRBV27 | . | CASSLSSSNQPQHF | TGTGCCAGCAGTTTATCCTCAAGTAATCAGCCCCAGCATTTT
. | TRBJ2-7 | TRBV5-1 | . | CASSPGTALSYEQYF | TGCGCCAGCAGCCCCGGGACTGCTCTCTCCTACGAGCAGTACTTC
. | TRBJ2-3 | TRBV11-2 | . | CASSLDIDATDTQYF | TGTGCCAGCAGCTTAGATATCGATGCGACAGATACGCAGTATTTT
. | TRBJ2-7 | TRBV4-3 | . | CASSQEWTTAYEQYF | TGCGCCAGCAGCCAAGAATGGACAACCGCCTACGAGCAGTACTTC